Listed below are T cell receptor beta chains from one sample, sequenced in a study of sequential checkpoint blockade in melanoma. Measured with immunoSEQ multiplex PCR; TCRdb has only the in-frame clones, and not every one. The table lists 5,000 to 7,500 clones, 21% of them singletons, with approximately 8.1% in the top ten. The specimen was tumor tissue (inferred from file names), collected from a patient given nivolumab and ipilimumab in sequence. These receptors all stem from a human donor with melanoma. The CDR3 runs from the conserved cysteine through the conserved F or W. A D gene is named only where the DNA matches it firmly. Clone size is given for some rows only: seen once, a few or many times, or a class if the clone is expanded.

D gene,J gene,V gene,clone size,CDR3 DNA,CDR3 protein
-,TRBJ1-1,TRBV19,few,TGTGCCACCCGCCGGAATCGAGATGAAGCTTTCTTT,CATRRNRDEAFF
-,TRBJ1-1,TRBV6-8,few,TGTGCCAGCAGTGACACGCCCCACTTACGAATGAACACTGAAGCTTTCTTT,CASSDTPHLRMNTEAFF
TRBD2,TRBJ2-1,TRBV9,-,TGTGCCAGCACTCCGCTCCTAGCGGGAGGGAACAATGAGCAGTTCTTC,CASTPLLAGGNNEQFF
-,TRBJ1-5,TRBV11-3,-,TGTGCCAGCAGCTTAGGGTCTCATGGCAATCAGCCCCAGCATTTT,CASSLGSHGNQPQHF
TRBD1,TRBJ1-3,TRBV28,medium-sized,TGTGCCAGCAGGACGACAGGGGCGCCGGGAAACACCATATATTTT,CASRTTGAPGNTIYF
-,TRBJ2-2,TRBV5-1,-,TGCGCCAGCAGCTTGGGACACAGCGGCTCGAACACCGGGGAGCTGTTTTTT,CASSLGHSGSNTGELFF
TRBD1,TRBJ1-1,TRBV18,-,TGTGCCAGCTCACCCCCTCGACAGGGGCCCACTGAAGCTTTCTTT,CASSPPRQGPTEAFF
-,TRBJ1-1,TRBV28,few,TGTGCCAGCAGAGGAGGGTACACTGAAGCTTTCTTT,CASRGGYTEAFF
-,TRBJ2-2,TRBV6-8,-,TGTGCCAGCAACGAACAGGGGAACACCGGGGAGCTGTTTTTT,CASNEQGNTGELFF
-,TRBJ1-1,TRBV6-8,-,TGTGCCAGCAGTTACGTCCCGGGGAACACTGAAGCTTTCTTT,CASSYVPGNTEAFF
-,TRBJ2-3,TRBV11-3,medium-sized,TGTGCCAGCAGCTTGGACCTAGGTCACACAGATACGCAGTATTTT,CASSLDLGHTDTQYF
TRBD1,TRBJ2-7,TRBV18,large,TGTGCCAGCTCTCTAGAAGGGACAGGTCGATACGAGCAGTACTTC,CASSLEGTGRYEQYF